This entry lists 5 T cell receptor beta chains sequenced from one sample in a study of identical twins. Via MiXCR, TCRdb re-called the 5' RACE reads, giving one row per CDR3 protein. In the table there are more than 1.5 million distinct CDR3 sequences, under 35% of which are singletons. The sequenced sample was cord blood. Receptors originate from a newborn girl in good health.

In DNA, the CDR3 is TGTGCCAGCAGCTCAACAGGGATCACTGAAGCTTTCTTT. This gives the protein CASSSTGITEAFF. The chain links TRBV7-9 to TRBJ1-1, with D maybe TRBD1 (6 bases). This CDR3 has 13 amino acids. Germline lookup yields CDR1 SEHNR and CDR2 FQNEAQ (reference sequence). Between the trimmed V and J ends, which lost 4 bases and 4 bases, there was a span of 10 bases. Combining the CDR3 with reference TRBV7-9 and TRBJ1-1 gives the whole variable domain DTGVSQNPRHKITKRGQNVTFRCDPISEHNRLYWYRQTLGQGPEFLTYFQNEAQLEKSRLLSDRFSAERPKGSFSTLEIQRTEQGDSAMYLCASSSTGITEAFFGQGTRLTVV.

This clonotype was counted between two and nine times. This chain connects TRBV12-3 or TRBV12-4 to TRBJ2-3, with 16 bases lining up with TRBD2. This CDR3 has 18 residues. The ends lost 5 bases at V and 6 bases at J; junction bases unmatched: 11. The DNA of the CDR3 is TGTGCCAGCAGTCTGGGACTAGCGGGAGGGCGGGTTACGGATACGCAGTATTTT. As protein: CASSLGLAGGRVTDTQYF.

This clonotype was seen more than once but under ten times. The gene calls are TRBV6-5 and TRBJ2-7; TRBD2 matches 8 bases. The CDR3 is made up of 16 amino acids. Looked up from germline, CDR1 is MNHEY and CDR2 is SVGAGI. V lost 0 bases and J lost 4; bases outside the gene matches: 8. Written as DNA, the CDR3 is TGTGCCAGCAGTTACTCGAGACTAGCGTCTAAGTACGAGCAGTACTTC. It yields the protein CASSYSRLASKYEQYF.

This clonotype was detected a few times. This rearrangement joins TRBV10-3 to TRBJ2-1; no clear D. Germline V gene sequence: CDR1 ENHRY, CDR2 SYGVKD. CDR3 length equals 15 residues. The V end was cut by 0 bases, the J end by 4 bases, with 10 bases between. The CDR3 loop is CAISESAASYNEQFF. The CDR3 DNA reads TGTGCCATCAGTGAGTCGGCTGCCTCTTACAATGAGCAGTTCTTC.

The sample holds many counts of this clonotype. V and J are TRBV9 and TRBJ2-3; D gene uncertain. The CDR3 runs 13 residues. The germline CDR1 and CDR2 sequences are SGDLS and YYNGEE. Deletions cut 4 bases from V and 8 bases from J, with 14 bases between. This CDR3 is CASSPKPLGTQYF. Written as DNA, the CDR3 is TGTGCCAGCAGCCCCAAACCGCTGGGTACGCAGTATTTT.